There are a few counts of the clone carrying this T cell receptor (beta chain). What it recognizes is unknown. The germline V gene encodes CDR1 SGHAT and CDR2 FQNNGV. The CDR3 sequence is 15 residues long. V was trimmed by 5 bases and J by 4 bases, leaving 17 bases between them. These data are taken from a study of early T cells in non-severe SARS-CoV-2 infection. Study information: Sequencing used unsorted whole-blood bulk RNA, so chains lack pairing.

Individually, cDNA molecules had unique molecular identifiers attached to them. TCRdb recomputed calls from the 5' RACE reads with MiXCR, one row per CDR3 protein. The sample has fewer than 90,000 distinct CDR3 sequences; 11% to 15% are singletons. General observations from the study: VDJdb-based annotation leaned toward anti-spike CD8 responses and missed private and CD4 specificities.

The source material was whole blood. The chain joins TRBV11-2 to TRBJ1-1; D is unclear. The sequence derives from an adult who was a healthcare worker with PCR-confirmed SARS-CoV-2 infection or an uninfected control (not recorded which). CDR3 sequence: CASSPAGALFTEAFF. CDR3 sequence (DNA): TGTGCCAGCAGCCCAGCGGGAGCCCTATTCACTGAAGCTTTCTTT.